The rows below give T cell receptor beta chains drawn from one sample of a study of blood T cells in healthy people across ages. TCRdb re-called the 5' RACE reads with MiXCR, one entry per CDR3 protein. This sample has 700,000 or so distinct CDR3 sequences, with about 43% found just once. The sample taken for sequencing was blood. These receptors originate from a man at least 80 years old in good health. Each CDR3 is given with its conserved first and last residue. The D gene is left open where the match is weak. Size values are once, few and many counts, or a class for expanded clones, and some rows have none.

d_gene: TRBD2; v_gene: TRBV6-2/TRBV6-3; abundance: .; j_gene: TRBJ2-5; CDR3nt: TGTGCCAGCGATCGCACTAGCGGGGCTTTCACAGAGACCCAGTACTTC; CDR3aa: CASDRTSGAFTETQYF
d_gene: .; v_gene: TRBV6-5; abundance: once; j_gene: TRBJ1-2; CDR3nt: TGTGCCAGCAGTTCCAGGAGCCGCTATGGCTACACCTTC; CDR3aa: CASSSRSRYGYTF
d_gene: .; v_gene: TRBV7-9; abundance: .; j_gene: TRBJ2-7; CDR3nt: TGTGCCAGCACCGAGGGGGTAGGGTACTACGAGCAGTACTTC; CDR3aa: CASTEGVGYYEQYF
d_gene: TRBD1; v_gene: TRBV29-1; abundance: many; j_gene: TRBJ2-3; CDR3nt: TGCAGCTATCCCGGGACAGGGGGCACAGATACGCAGTATTTT; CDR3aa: CSYPGTGGTDTQYF
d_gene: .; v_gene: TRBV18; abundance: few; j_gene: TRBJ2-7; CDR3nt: TGTGCCAGCTCACCCGGGACCCACGGTCCCTACGAGCAGTACTTC; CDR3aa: CASSPGTHGPYEQYF
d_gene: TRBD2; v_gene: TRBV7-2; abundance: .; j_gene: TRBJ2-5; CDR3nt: TGTGCCAGCAGCCCGGCGGGGGGGGAAAAGACCCAGTACTTC; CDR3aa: CASSPAGGEKTQYF
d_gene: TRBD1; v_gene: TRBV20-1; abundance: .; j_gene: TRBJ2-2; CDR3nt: TGCAGTGCTAGAATCCCAGGGGGGAACACCGGGGAGCTGTTTTTT; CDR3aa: CSARIPGGNTGELFF
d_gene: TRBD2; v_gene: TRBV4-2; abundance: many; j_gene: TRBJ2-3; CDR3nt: TGTGCCAGCAGCCAATACATAGCGGGAGGGAGCACAGATACGCAGTATTTT; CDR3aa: CASSQYIAGGSTDTQYF
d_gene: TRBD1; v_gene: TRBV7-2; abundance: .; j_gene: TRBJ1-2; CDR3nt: TGTGCCAGCAGCTTAGGGGGACAGGGGGCAAGTGGTGGCTACACCTTC; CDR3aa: CASSLGGQGASGGYTF
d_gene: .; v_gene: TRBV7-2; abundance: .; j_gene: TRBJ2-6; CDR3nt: TGTGCCAGCAGCTTAACTAGCCCTGGGGCCAACGTCCTGACTTTC; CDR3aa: CASSLTSPGANVLTF
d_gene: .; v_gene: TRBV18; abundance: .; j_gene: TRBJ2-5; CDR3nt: TGTGCCAGCTCACCCGGGAACGGAATGGAGACCCAGTACTTC; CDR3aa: CASSPGNGMETQYF
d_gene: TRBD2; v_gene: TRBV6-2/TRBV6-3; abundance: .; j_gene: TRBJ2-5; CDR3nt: TGTGCCAGCAGTTACAGTCCGACTAGCGGGAGGTACGAGCGGTACTTC; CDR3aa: CASSYSPTSGRYERYF
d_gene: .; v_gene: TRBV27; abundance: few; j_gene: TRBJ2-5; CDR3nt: TGTGCCAGCAGTTTATCCCTTGGACAGGGAGGGCAAGAGACCCAGTACTTC; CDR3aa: CASSLSLGQGGQETQYF
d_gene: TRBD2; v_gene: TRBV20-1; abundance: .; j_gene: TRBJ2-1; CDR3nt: TGCAGTGCTAGAAACGTGCTAGCGGGAGGGAGCTCCTACAATGAGCAGTTCTTC; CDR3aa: CSARNVLAGGSSYNEQFF
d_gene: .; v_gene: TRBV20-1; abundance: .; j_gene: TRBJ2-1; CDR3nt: TGCAGTGCACCACCGAGGGCAGGTGGCGATGAGCAGTTCTTC; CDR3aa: CSAPPRAGGDEQFF
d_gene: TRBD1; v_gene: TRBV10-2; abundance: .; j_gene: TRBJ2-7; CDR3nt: TGCGCCAGCAGCACAGGGGGCAACGTCTACGAGCAGTACTTC; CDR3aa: CASSTGGNVYEQYF
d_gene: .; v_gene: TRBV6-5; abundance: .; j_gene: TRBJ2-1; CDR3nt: TGTGCCAGCAGGACGGGACTCCGCTCGTCCAATGAGCAGTTCTTC; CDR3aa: CASRTGLRSSNEQFF
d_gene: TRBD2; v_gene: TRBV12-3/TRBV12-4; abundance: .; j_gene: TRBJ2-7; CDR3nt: TGTGCCAGCAGTTTAAGGGTGGGGGTTAGCGGGGTCTGGGAGCAGTACTTC; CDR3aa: CASSLRVGVSGVWEQYF
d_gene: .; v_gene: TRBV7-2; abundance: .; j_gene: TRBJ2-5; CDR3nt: TGTGCCAGCATCCCCGGCGGGGTCCTTCTGGAGACCCAGTACTTC; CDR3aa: CASIPGGVLLETQYF
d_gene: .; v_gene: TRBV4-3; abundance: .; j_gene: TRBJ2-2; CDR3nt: TGCGCCAGCAGCCAAGATCCAGCGGAAAACACCGGGGAGCTGTTTTTT; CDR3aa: CASSQDPAENTGELFF
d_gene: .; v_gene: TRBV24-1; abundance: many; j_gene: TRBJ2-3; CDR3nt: TGTGCCACCAGTGAGAGTTCTTGGGATACGCAGTATTTT; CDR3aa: CATSESSWDTQYF
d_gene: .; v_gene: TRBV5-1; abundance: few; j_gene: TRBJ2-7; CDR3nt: TGCGCCAGCAGCTTGCTTACGAGGGTATCCTACGAGCAGTACTTC; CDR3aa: CASSLLTRVSYEQYF
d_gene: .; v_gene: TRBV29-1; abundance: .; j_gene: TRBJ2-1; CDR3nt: TGCAGCGGTGGAGTGGATGTTGAGCAGTTCTTC; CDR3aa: CSGGVDVEQFF
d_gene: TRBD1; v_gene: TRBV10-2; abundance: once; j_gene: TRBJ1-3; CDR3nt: TGCGCCAGCAGTGAGATATTCGGGACAGGGGGTTACACCATATATTTT; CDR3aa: CASSEIFGTGGYTIYF
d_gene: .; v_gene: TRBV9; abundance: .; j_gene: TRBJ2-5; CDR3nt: TGTGCCAGCAGCGTAGAGACCCTCCGGGTCAATGAGCAGTACTTC; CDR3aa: CASSVETLRVNEQYF
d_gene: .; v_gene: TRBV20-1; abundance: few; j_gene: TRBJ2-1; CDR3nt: TGCAGTGCTACGGGGGTTAGGGAGCAGTTCTTC; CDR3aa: CSATGVREQFF
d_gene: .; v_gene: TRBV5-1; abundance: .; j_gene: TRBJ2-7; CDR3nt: TGCGCCAGCAGCTTGGTTGGCGGGGGCGGCTCCTACGAGCAGTACTTC; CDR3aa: CASSLVGGGGSYEQYF
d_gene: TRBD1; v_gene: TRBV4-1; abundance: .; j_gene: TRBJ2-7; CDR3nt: TGCGCCAGCAGCCAGGCTTACAGGGGCGATGAGCAGTACTTC; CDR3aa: CASSQAYRGDEQYF
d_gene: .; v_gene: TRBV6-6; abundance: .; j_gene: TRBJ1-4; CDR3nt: TGTGCCAGCAGACGACCGGGAGGGGGGAAAGAAAAACTGTTTTTT; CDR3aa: CASRRPGGGKEKLFF
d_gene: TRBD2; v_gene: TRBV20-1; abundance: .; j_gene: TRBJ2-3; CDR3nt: TGCAGTGCTACCCGAGGGGGTAGCGGGGGTCCAGATACGCAGTATTTT; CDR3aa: CSATRGGSGGPDTQYF
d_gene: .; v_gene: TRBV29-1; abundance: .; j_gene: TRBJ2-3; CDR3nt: TGCAGCGTTGTTCTGGGGGCGAACCCAGATACGCAGTATTTT; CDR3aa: CSVVLGANPDTQYF
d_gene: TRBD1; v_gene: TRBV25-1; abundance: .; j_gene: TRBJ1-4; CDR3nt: TGTGCCAGCAGCCTAGCGGACAGGGCGGAAAAACTGTTTTTT; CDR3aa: CASSLADRAEKLFF
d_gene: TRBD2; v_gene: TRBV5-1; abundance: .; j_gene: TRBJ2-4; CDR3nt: TGCGCCAGCAGCACCGGGACTAGCGTAGCCAAAAACATTCAGTACTTC; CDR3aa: CASSTGTSVAKNIQYF
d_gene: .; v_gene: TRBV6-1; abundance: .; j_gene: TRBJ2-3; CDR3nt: TGTGCCAGCACGGGGGGCCCCACAGATACGCAGTATTTT; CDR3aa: CASTGGPTDTQYF
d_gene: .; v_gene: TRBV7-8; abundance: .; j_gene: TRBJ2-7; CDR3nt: TGTGCCAGCACCGCGGACCTCTACGAGCAGTACTTC; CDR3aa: CASTADLYEQYF
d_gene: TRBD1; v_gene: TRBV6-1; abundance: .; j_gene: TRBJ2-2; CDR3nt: TGTGCCAGCAGTGACCGTCAGGGGGTTGGCACCGGGGAGCTGTTTTTT; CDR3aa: CASSDRQGVGTGELFF
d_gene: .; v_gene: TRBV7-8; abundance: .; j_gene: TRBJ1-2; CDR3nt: TGTGCCAGCAGCCGGTCTACAGGATTCTATGGCTACACCTTC; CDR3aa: CASSRSTGFYGYTF
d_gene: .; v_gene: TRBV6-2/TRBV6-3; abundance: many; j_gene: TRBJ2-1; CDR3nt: TGTGCCAGCAGTTACGGAGGAAATGAGCAGTTCTTC; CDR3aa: CASSYGGNEQFF
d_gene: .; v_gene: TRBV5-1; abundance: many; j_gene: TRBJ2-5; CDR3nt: TGTGCCAGCAGCTTAGAGGGTCGCGGAGAGACCCAGTACTTC; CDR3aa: CASSLEGRGETQYF
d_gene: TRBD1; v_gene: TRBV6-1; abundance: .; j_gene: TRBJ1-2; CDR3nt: TGTGCCAGCTTTTCGGGACAGTCCCTCTATGGCTACACCTTC; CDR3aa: CASFSGQSLYGYTF
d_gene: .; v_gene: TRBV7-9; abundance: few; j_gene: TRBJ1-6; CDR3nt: TGTGCCAGCAGCTTCAGGGGAAATGGGTCACCCCTCCACTTT; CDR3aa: CASSFRGNGSPLHF
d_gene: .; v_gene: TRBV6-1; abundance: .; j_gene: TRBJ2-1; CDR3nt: TGTGCCAGCAGTATAGCACCGAGCCCCTACAATGAGCAGTTCTTC; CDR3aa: CASSIAPSPYNEQFF
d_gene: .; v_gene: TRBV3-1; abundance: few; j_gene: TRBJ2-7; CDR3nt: TGTGCCAGCAGCCAAGATAGAGGGTCAAGTTTTTCCTACGAGCAGTACTTC; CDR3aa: CASSQDRGSSFSYEQYF
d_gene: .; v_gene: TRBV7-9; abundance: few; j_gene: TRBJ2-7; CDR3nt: TGTGCCAGCAGCTTAGCAGCCAGGGGATTACGCTACGAGCAGTACTTC; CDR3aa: CASSLAARGLRYEQYF
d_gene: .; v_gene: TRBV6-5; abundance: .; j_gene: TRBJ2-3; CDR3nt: TGTGCCAGCAGTTACTCCGGGAGCTTGAGCACAGATACGCAGTATTTT; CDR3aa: CASSYSGSLSTDTQYF